This T cell receptor (beta chain) is drawn from a study of blood T cell repertoires in COVID-19. Overall study: Some COVID-19 samples were acute and others convalescent; all came from the United States, Italy and Spain. The cDNA or gDNA used as material had been derived from T cells, B-cell-depleted T cells, or PBMCs.

This CDR3 comprises 20 residues. Germline values: CDR1 SGHRS, CDR2 YFSETQ. The ends were cut back, 6 bases at V and 0 bases at J, with 30 bases in the middle. In the original processing: Estimation of nucleated cell counts was performed using reference gene primer amplification. Some clones are missing from TCRdb's copy, which holds only in-frame ones; the method was immunoSEQ multiplex PCR. For V, J and clone size, that table is used; D and trimming come from the DNA. Here the sample spans around 290,000 clones, approximately 86% being singletons. Material for sequencing was PBMCs or T cells enriched from blood (not recorded which). The clonotype originates from a woman aged 18-29 years who had recovered from COVID-19. This chain links TRBV5-1 with TRBJ1-1; the D gene is possibly TRBD1 (5 bases). The CDR3 here is CASTFRGVGAGTEMNTEAFF. As DNA, the CDR3 is TGCGCCAGCACCTTCCGGGGGGTAGGGGCGGGGACCGAGATGAACACTGAAGCTTTCTTT.